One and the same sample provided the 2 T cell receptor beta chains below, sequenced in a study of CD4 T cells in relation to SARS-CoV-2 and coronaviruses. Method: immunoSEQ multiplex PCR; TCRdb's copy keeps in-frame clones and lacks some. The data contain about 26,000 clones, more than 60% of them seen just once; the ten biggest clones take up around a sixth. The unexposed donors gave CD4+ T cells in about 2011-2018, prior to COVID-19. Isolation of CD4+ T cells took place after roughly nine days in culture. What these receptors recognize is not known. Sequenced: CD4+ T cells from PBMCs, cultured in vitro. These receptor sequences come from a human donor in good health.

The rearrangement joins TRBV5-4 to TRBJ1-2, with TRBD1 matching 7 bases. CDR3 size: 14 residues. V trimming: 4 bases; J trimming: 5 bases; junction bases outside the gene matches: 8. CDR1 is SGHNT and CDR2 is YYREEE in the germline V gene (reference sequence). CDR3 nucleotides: TGTGCCAGCAGCCCACCTCCAGGGGGTTATGGCTACACCTTC. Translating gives CASSPPPGGYGYTF.

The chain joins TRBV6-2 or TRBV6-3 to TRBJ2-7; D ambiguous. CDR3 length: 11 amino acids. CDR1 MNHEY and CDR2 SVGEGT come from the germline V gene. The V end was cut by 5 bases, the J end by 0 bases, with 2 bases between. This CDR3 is CASSTSYEQYF. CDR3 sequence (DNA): TGTGCCAGCAGTACCTCCTACGAGCAGTACTTC.